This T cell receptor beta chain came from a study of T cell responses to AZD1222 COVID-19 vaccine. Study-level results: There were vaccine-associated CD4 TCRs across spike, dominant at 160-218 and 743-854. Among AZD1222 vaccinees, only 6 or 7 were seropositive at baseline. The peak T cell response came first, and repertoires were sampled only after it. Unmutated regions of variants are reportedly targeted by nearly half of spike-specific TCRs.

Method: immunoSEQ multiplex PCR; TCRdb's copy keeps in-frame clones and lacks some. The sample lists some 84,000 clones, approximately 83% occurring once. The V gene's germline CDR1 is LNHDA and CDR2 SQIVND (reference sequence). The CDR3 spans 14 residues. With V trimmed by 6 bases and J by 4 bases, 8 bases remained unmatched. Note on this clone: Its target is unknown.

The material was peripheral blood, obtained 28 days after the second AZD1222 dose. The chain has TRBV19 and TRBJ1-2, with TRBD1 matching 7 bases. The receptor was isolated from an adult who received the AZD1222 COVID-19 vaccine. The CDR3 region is CASSRSDRAYGYTF. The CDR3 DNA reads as TGTGCCAGTAGCCGCTCCGACAGGGCCTATGGCTACACCTTC.